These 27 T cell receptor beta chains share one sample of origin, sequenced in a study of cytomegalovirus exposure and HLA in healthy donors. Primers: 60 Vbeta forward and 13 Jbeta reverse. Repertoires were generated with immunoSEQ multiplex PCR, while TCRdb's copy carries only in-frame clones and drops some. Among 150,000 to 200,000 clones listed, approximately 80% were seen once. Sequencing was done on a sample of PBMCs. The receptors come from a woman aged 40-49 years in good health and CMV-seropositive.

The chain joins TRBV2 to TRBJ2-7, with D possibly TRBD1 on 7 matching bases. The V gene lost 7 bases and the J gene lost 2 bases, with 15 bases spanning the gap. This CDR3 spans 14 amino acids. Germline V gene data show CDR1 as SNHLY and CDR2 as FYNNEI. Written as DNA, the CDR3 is TGTGCCAGCACCGCCGCGGGGACAGCCTACGAGCAGTACTTC. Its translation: CASTAAGTAYEQYF.

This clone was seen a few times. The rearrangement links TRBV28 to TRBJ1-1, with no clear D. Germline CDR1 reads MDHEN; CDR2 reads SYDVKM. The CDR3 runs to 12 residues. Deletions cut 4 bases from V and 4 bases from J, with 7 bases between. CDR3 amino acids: CASSSVFTEAFF. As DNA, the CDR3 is TGTGCCAGCAGTTCGGTCTTCACTGAAGCTTTCTTT.

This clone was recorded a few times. The DNA for the CDR3 is TGCGCCAGCAGCCAAGGTGTGGGACACCTGAACACTGAAGCTTTCTTT. Translated: CASSQGVGHLNTEAFF. The chain links TRBV4-3 to TRBJ1-1; possible D gene TRBD1, 6 bases. V gave up 1 base and J gave up 0 bases, with 12 bases separating them. The CDR3 has 16 residues. In germline, CDR1 is LGHNA, CDR2 YSLEER.

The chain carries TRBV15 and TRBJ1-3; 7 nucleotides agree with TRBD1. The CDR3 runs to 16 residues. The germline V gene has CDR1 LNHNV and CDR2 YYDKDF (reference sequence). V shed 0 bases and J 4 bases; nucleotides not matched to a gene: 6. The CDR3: CATSRDRGLKGNTIYF. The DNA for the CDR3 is TGTGCCACCAGCAGAGATAGGGGGCTGAAAGGAAACACCATATATTTT.

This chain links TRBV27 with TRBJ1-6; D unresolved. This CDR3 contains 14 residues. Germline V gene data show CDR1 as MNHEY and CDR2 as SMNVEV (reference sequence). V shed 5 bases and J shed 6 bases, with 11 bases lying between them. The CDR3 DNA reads TGTGCCAGCAGTGAGAGCCGGGGTAATTCACCCCTCCACTTT. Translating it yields CASSESRGNSPLHF.

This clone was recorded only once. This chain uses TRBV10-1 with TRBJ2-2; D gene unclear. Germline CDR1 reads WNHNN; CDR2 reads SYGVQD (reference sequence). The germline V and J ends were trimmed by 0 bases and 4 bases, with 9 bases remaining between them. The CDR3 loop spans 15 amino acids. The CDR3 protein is CASSESVGGTGELFF. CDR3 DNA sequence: TGCGCCAGCAGTGAGTCAGTCGGCGGCACCGGGGAGCTGTTTTTT.

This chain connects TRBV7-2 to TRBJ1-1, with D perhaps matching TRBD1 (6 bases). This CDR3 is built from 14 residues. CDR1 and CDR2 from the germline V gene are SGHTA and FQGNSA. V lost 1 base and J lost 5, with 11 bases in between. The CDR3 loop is CASSLELGTTEAFF. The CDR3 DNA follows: TGTGCCAGCAGCTTAGAATTAGGGACAACTGAAGCTTTCTTT.

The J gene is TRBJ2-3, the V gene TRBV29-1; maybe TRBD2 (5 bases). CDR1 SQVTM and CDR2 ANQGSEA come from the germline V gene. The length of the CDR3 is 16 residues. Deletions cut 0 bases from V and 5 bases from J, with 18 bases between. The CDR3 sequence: CSVEDGGGRTRDTQYF. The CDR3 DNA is TGCAGCGTTGAAGATGGAGGAGGTAGGACGCGAGATACGCAGTATTTT.

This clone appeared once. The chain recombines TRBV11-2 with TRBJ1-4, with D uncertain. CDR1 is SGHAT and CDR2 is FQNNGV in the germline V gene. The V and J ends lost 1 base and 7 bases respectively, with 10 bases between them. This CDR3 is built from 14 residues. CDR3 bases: TGTGCCAGCAGCTTAGGGGGAGGTGGTGAAAAACTGTTTTTT. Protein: CASSLGGGGEKLFF.

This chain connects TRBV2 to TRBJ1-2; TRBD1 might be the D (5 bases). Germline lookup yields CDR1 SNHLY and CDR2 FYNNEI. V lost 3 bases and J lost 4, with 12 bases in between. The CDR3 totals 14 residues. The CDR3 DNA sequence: TGTGCCAGCAGTGAGGCAGGGCCGTCCTATGGCTACACCTTC. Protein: CASSEAGPSYGYTF.

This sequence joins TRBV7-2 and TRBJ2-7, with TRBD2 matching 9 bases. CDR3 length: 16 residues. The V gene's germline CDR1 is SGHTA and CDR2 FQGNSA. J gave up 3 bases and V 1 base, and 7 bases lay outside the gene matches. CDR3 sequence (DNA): TGTGCCAGCAGCTTAGGTGTTAGCGGGAGTGTCTACGAGCAGTACTTC. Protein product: CASSLGVSGSVYEQYF.

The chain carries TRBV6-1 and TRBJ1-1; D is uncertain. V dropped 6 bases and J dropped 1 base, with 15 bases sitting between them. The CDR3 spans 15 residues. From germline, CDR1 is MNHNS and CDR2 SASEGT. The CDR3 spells CASRVSQVPNTEAFF. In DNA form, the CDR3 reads TGTGCCAGCAGAGTGTCCCAGGTACCGAACACTGAAGCTTTCTTT.

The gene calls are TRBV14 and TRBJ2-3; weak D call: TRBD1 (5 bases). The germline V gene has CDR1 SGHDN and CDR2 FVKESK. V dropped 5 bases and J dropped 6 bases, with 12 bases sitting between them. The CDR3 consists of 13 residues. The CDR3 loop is CASSRGLPDTQYF. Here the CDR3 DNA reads TGTGCCAGCAGCAGGGGCCTGCCCGATACGCAGTATTTT. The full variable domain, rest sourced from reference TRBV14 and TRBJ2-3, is EAGVTQFPSHSVIEKGQTVTLRCDPISGHDNLYWYRRVMGKEIKFLLHFVKESKQDESGMPNNRFLAERTGGTYSTLKVQPAELEDSGVYFCASSRGLPDTQYFGPGTRLTVL.

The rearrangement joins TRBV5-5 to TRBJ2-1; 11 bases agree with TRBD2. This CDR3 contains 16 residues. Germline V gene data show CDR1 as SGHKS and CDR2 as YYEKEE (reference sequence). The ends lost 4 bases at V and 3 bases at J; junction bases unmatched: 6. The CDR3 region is CASSLTGTSGYNEQFF. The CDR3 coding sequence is TGTGCCAGCAGCCTTACCGGGACTAGCGGCTACAATGAGCAGTTCTTC.

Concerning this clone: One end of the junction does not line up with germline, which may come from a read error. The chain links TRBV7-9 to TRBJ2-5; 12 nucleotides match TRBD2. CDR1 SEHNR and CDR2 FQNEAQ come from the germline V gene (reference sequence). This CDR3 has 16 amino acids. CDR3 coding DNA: TGTTCCAGCAGCCGCACGACTAGCGGGGGTGGGGAGACCCAGTACTTC. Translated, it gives CSSSRTTSGGGETQYF.

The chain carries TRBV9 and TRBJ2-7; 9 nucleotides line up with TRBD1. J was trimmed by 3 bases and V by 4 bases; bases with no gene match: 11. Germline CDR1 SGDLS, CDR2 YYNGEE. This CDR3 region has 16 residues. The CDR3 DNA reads TGTGCCAGCAGCCCTAGGGCGGGGACAGGGAGCTACGAGCAGTACTTC. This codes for CASSPRAGTGSYEQYF.

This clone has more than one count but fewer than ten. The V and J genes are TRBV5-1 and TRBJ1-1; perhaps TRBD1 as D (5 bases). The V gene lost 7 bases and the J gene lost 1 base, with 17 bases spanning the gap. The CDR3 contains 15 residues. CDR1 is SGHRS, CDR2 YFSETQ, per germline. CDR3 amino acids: CASGPGGARNTEAFF. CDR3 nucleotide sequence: TGCGCCAGCGGCCCCGGGGGAGCACGGAACACTGAAGCTTTCTTT.

The CDR3 DNA is TGTGCCAGCACCAAGGGACTAACGGGAGACAATGAGCAGTTCTTC. Its translation is CASTKGLTGDNEQFF. V is TRBV2 and J is TRBJ2-1, with 7 bases matching TRBD2. The trim removed 7 bases at V and 5 bases at J, leaving 11 bases unmatched. CDR1 SNHLY and CDR2 FYNNEI come from the germline V gene. CDR3 length: 15 amino acids.

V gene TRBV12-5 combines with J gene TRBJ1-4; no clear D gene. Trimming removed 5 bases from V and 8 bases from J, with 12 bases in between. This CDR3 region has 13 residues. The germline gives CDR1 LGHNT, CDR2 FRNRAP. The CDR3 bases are TGTGCTAGTGGTACCCGGGAACTCGAAAAACTGTTTTTT. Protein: CASGTRELEKLFF.

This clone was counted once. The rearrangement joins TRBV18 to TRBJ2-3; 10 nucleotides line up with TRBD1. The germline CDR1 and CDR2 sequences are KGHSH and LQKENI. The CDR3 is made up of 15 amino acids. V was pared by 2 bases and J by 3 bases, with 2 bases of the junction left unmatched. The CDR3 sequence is CASSPSGQGTDTQYF. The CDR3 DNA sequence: TGTGCCAGCTCACCATCGGGACAGGGGACAGATACGCAGTATTTT.

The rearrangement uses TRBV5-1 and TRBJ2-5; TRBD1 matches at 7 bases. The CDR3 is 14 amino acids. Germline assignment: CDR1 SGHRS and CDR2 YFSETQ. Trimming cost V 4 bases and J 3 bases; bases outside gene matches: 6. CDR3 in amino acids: CASSRGQAEETQYF. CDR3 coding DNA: TGCGCCAGCAGCCGCGGACAGGCGGAAGAGACCCAGTACTTC.

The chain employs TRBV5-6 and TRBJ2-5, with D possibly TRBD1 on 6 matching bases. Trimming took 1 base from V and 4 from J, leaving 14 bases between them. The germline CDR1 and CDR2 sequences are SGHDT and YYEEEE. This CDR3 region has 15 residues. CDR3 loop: CASSLPGALLETQYF. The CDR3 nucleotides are TGTGCCAGCAGCTTGCCAGGGGCGTTGTTAGAGACCCAGTACTTC.

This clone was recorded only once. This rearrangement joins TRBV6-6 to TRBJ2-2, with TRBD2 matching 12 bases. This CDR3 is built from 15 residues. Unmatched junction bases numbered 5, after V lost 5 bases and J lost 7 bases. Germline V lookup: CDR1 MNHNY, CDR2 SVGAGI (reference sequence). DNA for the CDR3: TGTGCCAGCAGTCGGACTAGCGGGAATGGCGGGGAGCTGTTTTTT. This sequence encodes CASSRTSGNGGELFF.

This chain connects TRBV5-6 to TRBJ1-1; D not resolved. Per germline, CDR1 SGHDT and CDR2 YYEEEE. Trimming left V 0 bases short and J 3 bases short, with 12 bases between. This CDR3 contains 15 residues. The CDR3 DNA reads TGTGCCAGCAGCTTGGCCATTGGGCGGGACACTGAAGCTTTCTTT. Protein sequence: CASSLAIGRDTEAFF.

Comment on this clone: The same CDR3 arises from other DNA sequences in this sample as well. CDR3: CASTPIAGSPGELFF. CDR3 nucleotides: TGCGCCAGCACCCCGATAGCGGGATCCCCCGGGGAGCTGTTTTTT. The chain combines TRBV5-1 with TRBJ2-2; 8 bases match TRBD2. Germline lookup yields CDR1 SGHRS and CDR2 YFSETQ. V dropped 6 bases and J dropped 6; count of bases not matched to a gene: 10. CDR3 length: 15 residues.

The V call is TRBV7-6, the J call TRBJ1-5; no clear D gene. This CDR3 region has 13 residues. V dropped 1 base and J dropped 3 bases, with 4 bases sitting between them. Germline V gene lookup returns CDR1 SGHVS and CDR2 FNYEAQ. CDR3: CASSLGANQPQHF. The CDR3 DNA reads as TGTGCCAGCAGCTTAGGGGCCAATCAGCCCCAGCATTTT. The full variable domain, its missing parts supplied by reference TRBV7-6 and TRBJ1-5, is GAGVSQSPRYKVTKRGQDVALRCDPISGHVSLYWYRQALGQGPEFLTYFNYEAQQDKSGLPNDRFSAERPEGSISTLTIQRTEQRDSAMYRCASSLGANQPQHFGDGTRLSIL.

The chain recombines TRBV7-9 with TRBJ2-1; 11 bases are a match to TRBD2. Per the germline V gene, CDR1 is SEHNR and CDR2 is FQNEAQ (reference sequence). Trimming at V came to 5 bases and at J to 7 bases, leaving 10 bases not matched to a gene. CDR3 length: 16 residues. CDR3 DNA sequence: TGTGCCAGCAGCATCCGGACTAGCGGGCCGTTGAATGAGCAGTTCTTC. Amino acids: CASSIRTSGPLNEQFF. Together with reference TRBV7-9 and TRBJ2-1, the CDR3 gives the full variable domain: DTGVSQNPRHKITKRGQNVTFRCDPISEHNRLYWYRQTLGQGPEFLTYFQNEAQLEKSRLLSDRFSAERPKGSFSTLEIQRTEQGDSAMYLCASSIRTSGPLNEQFFGPGTRLTVL.